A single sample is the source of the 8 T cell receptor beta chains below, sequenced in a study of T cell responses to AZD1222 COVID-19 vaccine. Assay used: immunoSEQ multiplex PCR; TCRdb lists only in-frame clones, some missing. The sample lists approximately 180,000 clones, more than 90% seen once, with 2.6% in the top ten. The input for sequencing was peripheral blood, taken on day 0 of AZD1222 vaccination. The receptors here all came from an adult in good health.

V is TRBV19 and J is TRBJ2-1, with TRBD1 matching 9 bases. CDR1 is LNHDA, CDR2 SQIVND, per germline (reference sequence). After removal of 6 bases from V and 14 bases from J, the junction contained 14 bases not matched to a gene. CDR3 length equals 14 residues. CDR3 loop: CASSQRAGTGKEFF. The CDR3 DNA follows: TGTGCCAGTAGCCAAAGGGCGGGGACAGGGAAAGAGTTCTTC.

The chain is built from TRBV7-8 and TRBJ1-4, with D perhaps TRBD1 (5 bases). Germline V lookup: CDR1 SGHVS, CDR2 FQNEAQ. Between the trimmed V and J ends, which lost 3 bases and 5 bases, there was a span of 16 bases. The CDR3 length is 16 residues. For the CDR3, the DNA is TGTGCCAGCAGCTTCACCGTAAGGGACGCAAATGAAAAACTGTTTTTT. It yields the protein CASSFTVRDANEKLFF.

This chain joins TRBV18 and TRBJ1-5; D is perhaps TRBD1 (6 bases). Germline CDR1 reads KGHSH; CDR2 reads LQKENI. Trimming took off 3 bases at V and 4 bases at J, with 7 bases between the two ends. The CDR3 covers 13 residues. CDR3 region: CASSPGQNQPQHF. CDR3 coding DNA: TGTGCCAGCTCACCCGGACAGAATCAGCCCCAGCATTTT.

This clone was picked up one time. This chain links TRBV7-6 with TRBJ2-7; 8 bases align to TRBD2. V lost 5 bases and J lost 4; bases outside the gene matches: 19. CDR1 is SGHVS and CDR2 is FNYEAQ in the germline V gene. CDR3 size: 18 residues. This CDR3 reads CASSPSGTRQRAGYEQYF. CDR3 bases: TGTGCCAGCAGCCCTTCCGGGACTAGACAGAGGGCTGGATACGAGCAGTACTTC.

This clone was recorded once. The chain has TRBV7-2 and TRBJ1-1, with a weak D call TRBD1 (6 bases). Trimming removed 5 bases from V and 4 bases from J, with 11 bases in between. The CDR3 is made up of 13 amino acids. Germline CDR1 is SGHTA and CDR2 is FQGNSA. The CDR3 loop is CASSPGTLTEAFF. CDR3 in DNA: TGTGCCAGCAGCCCTGGGACACTCACTGAAGCTTTCTTT.

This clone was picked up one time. This chain's CDR3 is CAISEWGTGAYEQYF. CDR3 bases: TGTGCCATCAGTGAGTGGGGGACAGGGGCCTACGAGCAGTACTTC. The chain uses TRBV10-3 and TRBJ2-7; TRBD1 aligns across 10 bases. The CDR3 totals 15 residues. J gave up 2 bases and V 1 base, and 2 bases lay outside the gene matches. Germline CDR1 and CDR2: ENHRY and SYGVKD.

CDR3: CASSTTGTSGRGNNEQFF. CDR3 bases: TGTGCCAGCAGCACGACCGGGACTAGCGGGAGGGGGAACAATGAGCAGTTCTTC. The rearrangement uses TRBV11-2 and TRBJ2-1, with 16 positions matching TRBD2. Germline CDR1 is SGHAT and CDR2 is FQNNGV. This CDR3 comprises 18 residues. J was trimmed by 5 bases and V by 5 bases; bases with no gene match: 9.

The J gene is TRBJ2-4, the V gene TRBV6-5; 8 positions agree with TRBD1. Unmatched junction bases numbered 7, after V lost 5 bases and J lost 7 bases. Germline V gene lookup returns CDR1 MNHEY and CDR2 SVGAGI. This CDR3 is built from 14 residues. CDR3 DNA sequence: TGTGCCAGCAGTACTCCGGGACAGGTGAACATTCAGTACTTC. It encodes CASSTPGQVNIQYF.